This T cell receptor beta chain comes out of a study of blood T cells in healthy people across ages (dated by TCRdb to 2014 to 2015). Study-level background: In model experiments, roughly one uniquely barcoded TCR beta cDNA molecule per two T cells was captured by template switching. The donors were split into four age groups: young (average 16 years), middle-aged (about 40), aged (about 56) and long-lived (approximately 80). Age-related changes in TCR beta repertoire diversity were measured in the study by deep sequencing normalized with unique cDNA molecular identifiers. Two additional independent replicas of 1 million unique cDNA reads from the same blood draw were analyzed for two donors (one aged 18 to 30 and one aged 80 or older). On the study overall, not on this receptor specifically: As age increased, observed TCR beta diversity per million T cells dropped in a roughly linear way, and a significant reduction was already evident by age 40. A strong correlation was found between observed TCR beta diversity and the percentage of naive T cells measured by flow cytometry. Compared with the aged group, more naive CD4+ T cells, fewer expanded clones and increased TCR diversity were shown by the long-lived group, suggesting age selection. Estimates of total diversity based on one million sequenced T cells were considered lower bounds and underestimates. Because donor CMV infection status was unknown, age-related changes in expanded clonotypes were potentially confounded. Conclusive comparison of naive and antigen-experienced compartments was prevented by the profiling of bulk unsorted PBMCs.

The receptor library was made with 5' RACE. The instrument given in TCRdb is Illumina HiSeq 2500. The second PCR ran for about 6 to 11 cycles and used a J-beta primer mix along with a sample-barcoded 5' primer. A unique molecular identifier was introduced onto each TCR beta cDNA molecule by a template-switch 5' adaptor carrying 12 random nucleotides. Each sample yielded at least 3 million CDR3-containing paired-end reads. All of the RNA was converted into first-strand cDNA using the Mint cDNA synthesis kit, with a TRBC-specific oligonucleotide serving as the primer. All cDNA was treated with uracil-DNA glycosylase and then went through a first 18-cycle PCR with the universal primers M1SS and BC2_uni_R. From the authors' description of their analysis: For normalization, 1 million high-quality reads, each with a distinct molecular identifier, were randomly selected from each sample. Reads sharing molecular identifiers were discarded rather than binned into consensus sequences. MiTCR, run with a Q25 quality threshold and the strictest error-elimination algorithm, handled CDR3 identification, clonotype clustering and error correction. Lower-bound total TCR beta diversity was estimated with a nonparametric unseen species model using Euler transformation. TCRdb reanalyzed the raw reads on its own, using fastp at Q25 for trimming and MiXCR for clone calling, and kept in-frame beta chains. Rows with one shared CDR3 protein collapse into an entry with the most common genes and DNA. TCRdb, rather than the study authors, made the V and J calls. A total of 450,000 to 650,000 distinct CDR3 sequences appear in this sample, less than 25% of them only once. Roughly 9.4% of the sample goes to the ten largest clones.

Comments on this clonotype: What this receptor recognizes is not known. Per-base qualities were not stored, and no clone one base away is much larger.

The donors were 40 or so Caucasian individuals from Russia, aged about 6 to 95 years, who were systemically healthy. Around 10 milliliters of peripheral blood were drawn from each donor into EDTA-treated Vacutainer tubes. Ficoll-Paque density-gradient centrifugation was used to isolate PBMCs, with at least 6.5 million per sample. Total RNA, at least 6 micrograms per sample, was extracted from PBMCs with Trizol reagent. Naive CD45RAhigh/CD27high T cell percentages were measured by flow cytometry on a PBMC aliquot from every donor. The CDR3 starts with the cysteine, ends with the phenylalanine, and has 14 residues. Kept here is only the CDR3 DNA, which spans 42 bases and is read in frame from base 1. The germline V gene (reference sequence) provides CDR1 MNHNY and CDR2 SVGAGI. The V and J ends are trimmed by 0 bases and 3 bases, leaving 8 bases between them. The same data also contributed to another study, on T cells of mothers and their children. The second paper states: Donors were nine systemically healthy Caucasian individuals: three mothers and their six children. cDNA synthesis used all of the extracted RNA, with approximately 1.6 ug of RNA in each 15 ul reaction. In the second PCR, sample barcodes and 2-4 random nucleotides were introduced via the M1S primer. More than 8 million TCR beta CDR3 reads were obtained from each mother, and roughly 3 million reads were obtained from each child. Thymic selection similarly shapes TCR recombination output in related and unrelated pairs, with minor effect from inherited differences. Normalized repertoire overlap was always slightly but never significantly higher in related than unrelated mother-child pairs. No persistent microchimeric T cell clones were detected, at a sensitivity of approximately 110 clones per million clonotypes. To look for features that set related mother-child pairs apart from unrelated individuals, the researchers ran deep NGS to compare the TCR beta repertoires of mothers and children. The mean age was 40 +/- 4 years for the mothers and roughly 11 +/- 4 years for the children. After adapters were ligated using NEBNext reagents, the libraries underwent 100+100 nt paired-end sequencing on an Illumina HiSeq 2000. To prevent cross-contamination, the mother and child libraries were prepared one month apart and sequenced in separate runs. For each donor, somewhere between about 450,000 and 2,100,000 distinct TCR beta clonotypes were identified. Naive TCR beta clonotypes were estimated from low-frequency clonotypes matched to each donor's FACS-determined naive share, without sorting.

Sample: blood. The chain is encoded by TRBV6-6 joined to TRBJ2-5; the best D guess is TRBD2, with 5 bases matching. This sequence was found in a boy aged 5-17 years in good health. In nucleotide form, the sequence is TGTGCCAGCAGTTACTCGACCGGGAAAGAGACCCAGTACTTC. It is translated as CASSYSTGKETQYF.